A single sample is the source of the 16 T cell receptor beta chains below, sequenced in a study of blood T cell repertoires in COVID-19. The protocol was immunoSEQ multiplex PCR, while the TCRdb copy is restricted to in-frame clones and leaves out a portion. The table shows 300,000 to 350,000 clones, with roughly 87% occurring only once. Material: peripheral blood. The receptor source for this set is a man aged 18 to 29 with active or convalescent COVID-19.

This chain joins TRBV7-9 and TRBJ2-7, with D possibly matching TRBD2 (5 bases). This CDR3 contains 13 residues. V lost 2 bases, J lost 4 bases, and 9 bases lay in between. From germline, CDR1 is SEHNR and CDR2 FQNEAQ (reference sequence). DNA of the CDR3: TGTGCCAGCAGCTTATTTCGGGGATACGAGCAGTACTTC. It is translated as CASSLFRGYEQYF. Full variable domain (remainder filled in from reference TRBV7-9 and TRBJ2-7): DTGVSQNPRHKITKRGQNVTFRCDPISEHNRLYWYRQTLGQGPEFLTYFQNEAQLEKSRLLSDRFSAERPKGSFSTLEIQRTEQGDSAMYLCASSLFRGYEQYFGPGTRLTVT.

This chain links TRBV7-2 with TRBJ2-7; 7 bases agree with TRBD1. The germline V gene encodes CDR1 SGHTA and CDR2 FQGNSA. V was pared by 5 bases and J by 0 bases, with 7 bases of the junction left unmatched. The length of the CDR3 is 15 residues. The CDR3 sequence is CASSPGRQGSYEQYF. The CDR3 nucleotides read TGTGCCAGCAGCCCCGGAAGACAGGGCTCCTACGAGCAGTACTTC.

This CDR3 is CASSRDRENSPLHF. In nucleotides, the CDR3 is TGTGCCAGCAGTAGGGACAGGGAAAATTCACCCCTCCACTTT. The chain recombines TRBV7-9 with TRBJ1-6; 9 bases are a match to TRBD1. Germline assignment: CDR1 SEHNR and CDR2 FQNEAQ (reference sequence). The CDR3 runs 14 residues. V shed 6 bases and J 7 bases; nucleotides not matched to a gene: 4.

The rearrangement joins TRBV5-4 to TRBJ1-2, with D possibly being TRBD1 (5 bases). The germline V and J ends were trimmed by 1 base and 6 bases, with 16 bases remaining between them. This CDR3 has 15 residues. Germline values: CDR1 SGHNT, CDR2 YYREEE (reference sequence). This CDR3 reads CASSLLDRGFDGYTF. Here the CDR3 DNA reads TGTGCCAGCAGCTTGTTGGATAGGGGTTTCGATGGCTACACCTTC.

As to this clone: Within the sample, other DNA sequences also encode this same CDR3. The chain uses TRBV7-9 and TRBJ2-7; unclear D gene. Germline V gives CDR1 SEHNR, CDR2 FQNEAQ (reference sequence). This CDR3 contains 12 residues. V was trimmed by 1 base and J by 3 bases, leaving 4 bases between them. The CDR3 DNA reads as TGTGCCAGCAGCTTAGGTCGCTACGAGCAGTACTTC. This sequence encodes CASSLGRYEQYF. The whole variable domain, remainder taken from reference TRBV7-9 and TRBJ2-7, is DTGVSQNPRHKITKRGQNVTFRCDPISEHNRLYWYRQTLGQGPEFLTYFQNEAQLEKSRLLSDRFSAERPKGSFSTLEIQRTEQGDSAMYLCASSLGRYEQYFGPGTRLTVT.

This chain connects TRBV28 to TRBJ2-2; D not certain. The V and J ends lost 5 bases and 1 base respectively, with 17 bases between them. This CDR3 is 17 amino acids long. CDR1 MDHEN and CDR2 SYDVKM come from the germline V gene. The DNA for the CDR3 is TGTGCCAGCAGTCCTCCCTTTAATAGTCAGAACACCGGGGAGCTGTTTTTT. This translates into CASSPPFNSQNTGELFF.

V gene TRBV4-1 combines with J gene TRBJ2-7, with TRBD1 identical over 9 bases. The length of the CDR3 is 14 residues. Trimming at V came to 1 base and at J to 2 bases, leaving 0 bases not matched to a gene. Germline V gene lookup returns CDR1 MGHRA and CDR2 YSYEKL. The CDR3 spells CASSQGQGAYEQYF. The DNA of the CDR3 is TGCGCCAGCAGCCAAGGACAGGGGGCCTACGAGCAGTACTTC.

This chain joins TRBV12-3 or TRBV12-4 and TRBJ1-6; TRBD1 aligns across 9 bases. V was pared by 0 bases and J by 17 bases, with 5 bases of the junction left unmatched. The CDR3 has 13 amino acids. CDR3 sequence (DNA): TGTGCCAGCAGTTTAGCGGGGGGACAGGGAATCCACTTT. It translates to CASSLAGGQGIHF.

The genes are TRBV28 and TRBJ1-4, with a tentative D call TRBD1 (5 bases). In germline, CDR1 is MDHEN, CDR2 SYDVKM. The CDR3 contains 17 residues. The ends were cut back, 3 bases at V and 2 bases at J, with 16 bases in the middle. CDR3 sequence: CASSFLAGEVTNEKLFF. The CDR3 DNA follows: TGTGCCAGCAGTTTCCTGGCGGGGGAAGTCACTAATGAAAAACTGTTTTTT. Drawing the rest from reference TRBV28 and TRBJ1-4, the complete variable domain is DVKVTQSSRYLVKRTGEKVFLECVQDMDHENMFWYRQDPGLGLRLIYFSYDVKMKEKGDIPEGYSVSREKKERFSLILESASTNQTSMYLCASSFLAGEVTNEKLFFGSGTQLSVL.

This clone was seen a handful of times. The CDR3 DNA is TGCGCCAGCAGCCAAGATAATCCGGGGTGGAACACTGAAGCTTTCTTT. Protein: CASSQDNPGWNTEAFF. V gene TRBV4-3 combines with J gene TRBJ1-1; no definite D call. The V gene lost 0 bases and the J gene lost 1 base, with 12 bases spanning the gap. Germline lookup yields CDR1 LGHNA and CDR2 YSLEER. The CDR3 is made up of 16 amino acids.

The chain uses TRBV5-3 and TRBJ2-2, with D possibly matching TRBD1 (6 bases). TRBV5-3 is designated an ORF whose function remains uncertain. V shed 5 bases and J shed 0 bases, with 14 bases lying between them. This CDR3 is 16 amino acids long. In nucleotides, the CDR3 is TGTGCCAGAAGTCCCCCCGGGACAACGAACACCGGGGAGCTGTTTTTT. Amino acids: CARSPPGTTNTGELFF.

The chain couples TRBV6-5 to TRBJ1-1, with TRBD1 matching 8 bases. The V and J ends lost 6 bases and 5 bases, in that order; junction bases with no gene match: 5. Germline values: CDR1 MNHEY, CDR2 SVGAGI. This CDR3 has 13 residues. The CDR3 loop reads CASRDRVGTEAFF. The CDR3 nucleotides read TGTGCCAGCAGGGACAGGGTTGGAACTGAAGCTTTCTTT.

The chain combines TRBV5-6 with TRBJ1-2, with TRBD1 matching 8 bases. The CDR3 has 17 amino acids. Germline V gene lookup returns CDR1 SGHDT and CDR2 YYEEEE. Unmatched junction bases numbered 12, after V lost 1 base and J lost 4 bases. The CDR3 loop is CASSLSNRGSSSYGYTF. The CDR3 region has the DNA TGTGCCAGCAGCTTGTCAAACAGGGGGTCTTCATCCTATGGCTACACCTTC. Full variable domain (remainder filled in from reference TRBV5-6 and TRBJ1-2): DAGVTQSPTHLIKTRGQQVTLRCSPKSGHDTVSWYQQALGQGPQFIFQYYEEEERQRGNFPDRFSGHQFPNYSSELNVNALLLGDSALYLCASSLSNRGSSSYGYTFGSGTRLTVV.

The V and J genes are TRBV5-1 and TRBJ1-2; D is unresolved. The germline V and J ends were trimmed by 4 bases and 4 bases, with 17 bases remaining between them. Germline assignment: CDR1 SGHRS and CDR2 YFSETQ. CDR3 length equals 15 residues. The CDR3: CASSHRGQSIYGYTF. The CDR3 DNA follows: TGCGCCAGCAGCCACAGAGGGCAGAGCATCTATGGCTACACCTTC.

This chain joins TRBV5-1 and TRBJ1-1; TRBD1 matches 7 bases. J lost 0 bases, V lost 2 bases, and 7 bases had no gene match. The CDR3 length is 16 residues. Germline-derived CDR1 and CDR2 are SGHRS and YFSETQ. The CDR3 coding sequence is TGCGCCAGCAGCTTAAGAGAACAGGGGTTGAACACTGAAGCTTTCTTT. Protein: CASSLREQGLNTEAFF.

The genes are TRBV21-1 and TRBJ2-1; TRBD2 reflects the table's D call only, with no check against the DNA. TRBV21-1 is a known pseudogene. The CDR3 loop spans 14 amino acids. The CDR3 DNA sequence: TGTGCCAGCTGTCTAGCGGGAGGGCAGAATGAGCAGTTCTTC. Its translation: CASCLAGGQNEQFF.